The TCR beta chain under discussion was sequenced for a study of T cells in Graves' hyperthyroidism and ophthalmopathy. No ophthalmopathy progression within 18 months constituted stable Graves' hyperthyroidism. Lactation, pregnancy, other autoimmune disease or uncontrolled infection excluded patients. Germline loops: CDR1 KGHDR, CDR2 SFDVKD. The CDR3 has 13 amino acids. As regards this clonotype: Sequence at one end of the junction differs from germline and may be a read error.

The CDR3 regions of TCR beta were amplified from RNA transcripts. A set of HTBI primers served as the primers for a first-round RT-PCR of the TCR CDR3. TCRdb re-called the multiplex PCR reads with MiXCR, one entry per CDR3 protein. The table has about 560,000 distinct CDR3 sequences, 46% seen once. The J gene is TRBJ1-2, the V gene TRBV24-1; D not resolved. The clonotype was recovered from a woman under 30 with Graves' hyperthyroidism. Sequencing was done on a sample of peripheral blood or thyroid tissue (not recorded which). CDR3 amino acids: CATRDRTGYAYTF. In DNA, the CDR3 is TGTGCCACCAGGGATAGGACGGGGTATGCCTACACCTTC.